The 3 T cell receptor beta chains below were found in one sample sequenced in a study of identical twins. Each CDR3 protein is one row after TCRdb ran MiXCR on the 5' RACE reads. In the table there are 450,000 to 500,000 distinct CDR3 sequences, roughly an eighth of which are singletons. In addition, the sample was reused for a study of yellow fever vaccine responses in identical twins.

The specimen sequenced was CD4+ T cells sorted from blood. Receptors originate from a woman aged 18-29 years in good health.

In this sample, this clonotype turned up a few times. The chain joins TRBV20-1 to TRBJ2-3, with 7 bases identical to TRBD1. The CDR3 runs to 14 residues. The V gene's germline CDR1 is DFQATT and CDR2 SNEGSKA (reference sequence). V trimming: 3 bases; J trimming: 1 base; junction bases outside the gene matches: 4. CDR3 sequence (DNA): TGCAGTGCTAGCTCCGGGACAGGCACAGATACGCAGTATTTT. Translating it yields CSASSGTGTDTQYF.

The chain recombines TRBV5-1 with TRBJ1-1; 7 nucleotides line up with TRBD1. The CDR3 loop spans 14 amino acids. J was trimmed by 7 bases and V by 4 bases; bases with no gene match: 10. The germline V gene has CDR1 SGHRS and CDR2 YFSETQ. The CDR3 region is CASSPGTDSIEAFF. DNA of the CDR3: TGCGCCAGCAGCCCCGGGACAGACTCCATTGAAGCTTTCTTT. Full variable domain (outside the CDR3, taken from reference TRBV5-1 and TRBJ1-1): KAGVTQTPRYLIKTRGQQVTLSCSPISGHRSVSWYQQTPGQGLQFLFEYFSETQRNKGNFPGRFSGRQFSNSRSEMNVSTLELGDSALYLCASSPGTDSIEAFFGQGTRLTVV.

The chain links TRBV2 to TRBJ2-7; D may be TRBD2 (5 bases). There are 14 residues in the CDR3. With 8 bases removed from V and 3 bases from J, the gap between germline ends came to 17 bases. Germline lookup yields CDR1 SNHLY and CDR2 FYNNEI. CDR3 in DNA: TGTGCCAGCGTCCCGGCCGGGGTCTACTACGAGCAGTACTTC. It codes for CASVPAGVYYEQYF.